This T cell receptor beta chain was sequenced in a study of T cells after yellow fever vaccination. CDR1 and CDR2 from the germline V gene are MNHEY and SMNVEV (reference sequence). V lost 4 bases and J lost 3, with 12 bases in between. The CDR3 extends over 14 amino acids. Whole-study results and caveats: In post-booster samples, most primary-vaccination clones reappeared (approximately 97% CD4, 75% to 90% CD8).

This clonotype was counted only a few times. Its antigen is not identified. TCRdb ran MiXCR on the 5' RACE reads and lists one entry per CDR3 protein. The table shows about 120,000 distinct CDR3 sequences, with 12% to 15% occurring only once. The specimen was CD8+ T cells sorted from PBMCs, collected 5 days after the yellow fever booster vaccination. The receptor comes from a man aged 18 to 29 who received the YFV17D yellow fever vaccine. The genes are TRBV27 and TRBJ1-1, with D maybe TRBD1 (5 bases). The CDR3 protein is CASSSGFSDTEAFF. CDR3 in DNA: TGTGCCAGCAGTTCAGGGTTTTCCGACACTGAAGCTTTCTTT.